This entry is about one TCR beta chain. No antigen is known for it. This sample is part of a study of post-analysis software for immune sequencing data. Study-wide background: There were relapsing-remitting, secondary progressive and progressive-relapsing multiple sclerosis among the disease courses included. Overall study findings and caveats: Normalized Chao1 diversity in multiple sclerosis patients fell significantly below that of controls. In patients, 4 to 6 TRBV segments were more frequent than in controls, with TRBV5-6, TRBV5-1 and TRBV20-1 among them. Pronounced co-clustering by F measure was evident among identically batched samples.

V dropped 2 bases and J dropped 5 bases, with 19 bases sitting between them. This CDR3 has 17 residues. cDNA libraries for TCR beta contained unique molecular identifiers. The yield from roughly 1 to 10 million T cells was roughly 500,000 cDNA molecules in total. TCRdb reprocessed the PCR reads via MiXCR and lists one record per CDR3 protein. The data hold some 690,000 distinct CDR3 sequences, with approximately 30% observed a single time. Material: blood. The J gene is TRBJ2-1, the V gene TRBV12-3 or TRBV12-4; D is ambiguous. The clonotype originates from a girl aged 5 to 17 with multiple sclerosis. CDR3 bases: TGTGCCAGCAGTTTAAGGACCAGGCTAGGACCCAACAATGAGCAGTTCTTC. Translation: CASSLRTRLGPNNEQFF.